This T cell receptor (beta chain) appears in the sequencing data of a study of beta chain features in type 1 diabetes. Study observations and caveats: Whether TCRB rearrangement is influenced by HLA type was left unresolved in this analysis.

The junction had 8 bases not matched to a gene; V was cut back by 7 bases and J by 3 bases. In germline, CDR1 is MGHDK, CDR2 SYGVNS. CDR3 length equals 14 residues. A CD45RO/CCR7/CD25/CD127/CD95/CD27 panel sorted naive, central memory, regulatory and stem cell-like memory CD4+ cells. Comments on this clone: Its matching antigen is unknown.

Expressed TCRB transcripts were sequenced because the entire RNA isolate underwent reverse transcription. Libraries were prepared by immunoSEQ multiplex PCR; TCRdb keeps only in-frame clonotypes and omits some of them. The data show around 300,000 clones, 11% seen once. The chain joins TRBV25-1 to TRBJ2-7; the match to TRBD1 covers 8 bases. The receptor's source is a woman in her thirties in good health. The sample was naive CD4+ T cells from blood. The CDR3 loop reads CASKAQGARYEQYF. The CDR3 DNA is TGTGCCAGCAAAGCCCAGGGGGCCCGCTACGAGCAGTACTTC.